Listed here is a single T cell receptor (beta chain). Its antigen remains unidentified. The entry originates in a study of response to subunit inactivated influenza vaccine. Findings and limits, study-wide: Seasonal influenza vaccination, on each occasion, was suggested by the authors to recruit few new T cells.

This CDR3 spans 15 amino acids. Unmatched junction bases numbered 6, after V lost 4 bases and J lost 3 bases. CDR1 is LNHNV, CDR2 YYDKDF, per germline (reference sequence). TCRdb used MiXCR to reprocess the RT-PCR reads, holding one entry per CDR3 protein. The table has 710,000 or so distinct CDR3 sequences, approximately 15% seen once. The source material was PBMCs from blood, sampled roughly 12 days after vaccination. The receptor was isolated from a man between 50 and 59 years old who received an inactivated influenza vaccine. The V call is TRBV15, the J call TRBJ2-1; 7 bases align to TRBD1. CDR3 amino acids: CATSIGQVGYNEQFF. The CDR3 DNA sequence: TGTGCCACCAGCATAGGACAGGTGGGCTACAATGAGCAGTTCTTC.